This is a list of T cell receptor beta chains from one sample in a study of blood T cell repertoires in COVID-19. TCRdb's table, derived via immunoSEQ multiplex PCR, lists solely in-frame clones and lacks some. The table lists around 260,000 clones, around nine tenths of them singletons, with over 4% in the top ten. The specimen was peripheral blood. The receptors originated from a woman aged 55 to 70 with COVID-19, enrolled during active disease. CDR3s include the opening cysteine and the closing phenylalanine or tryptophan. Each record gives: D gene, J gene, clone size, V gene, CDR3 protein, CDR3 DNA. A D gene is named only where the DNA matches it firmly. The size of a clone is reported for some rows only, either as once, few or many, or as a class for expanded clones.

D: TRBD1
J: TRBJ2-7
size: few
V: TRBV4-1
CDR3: CASSLRDRGYEQYF
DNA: TGCGCCAGCAGCCTCCGGGACAGGGGCTACGAGCAGTACTTC

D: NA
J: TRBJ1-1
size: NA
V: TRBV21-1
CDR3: CASSTSDSEGTEAFF
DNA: TGTGCCAGCAGCACATCGGACTCGGAGGGCACTGAAGCTTTCTTT

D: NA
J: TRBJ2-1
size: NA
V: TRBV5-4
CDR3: CASSPQKGQYNEQFF
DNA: TGTGCCAGCAGCCCCCAAAAGGGACAATACAATGAGCAGTTCTTC

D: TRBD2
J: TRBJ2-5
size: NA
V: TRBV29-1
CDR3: CSVDLAGVGETQYF
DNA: TGCAGCGTTGACCTAGCGGGAGTTGGAGAGACCCAGTACTTC

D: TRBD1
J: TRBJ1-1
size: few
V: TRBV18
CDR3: CASSIARGDTEAFF
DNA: TGTGCCAGCTCAATCGCCAGGGGGGACACTGAAGCTTTCTTT

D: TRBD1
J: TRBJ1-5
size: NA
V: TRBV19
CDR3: CASSIPQGVGGGNQPQHF
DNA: TGTGCCAGTAGTATACCACAGGGGGTAGGAGGGGGCAATCAGCCCCAGCATTTT

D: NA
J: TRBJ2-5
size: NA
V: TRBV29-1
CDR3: CSVAPLGYQTQYF
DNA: TGCAGCGTGGCCCCCCTAGGTTATCAGACCCAGTACTTC

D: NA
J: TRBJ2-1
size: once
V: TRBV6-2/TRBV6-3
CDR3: CASRYGGVGEQFF
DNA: TGTGCCAGCAGATACGGCGGGGTGGGGGAGCAGTTCTTC

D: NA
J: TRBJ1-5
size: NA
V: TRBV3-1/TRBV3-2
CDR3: CASSPGNSNQPQHF
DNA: TGTGCCAGCAGCCCGGGGAATAGCAATCAGCCCCAGCATTTT

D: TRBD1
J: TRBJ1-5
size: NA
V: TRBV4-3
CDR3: CASSQDAGTGNQPQHF
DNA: TGCGCCAGCAGCCAAGATGCGGGGACAGGGAATCAGCCCCAGCATTTT

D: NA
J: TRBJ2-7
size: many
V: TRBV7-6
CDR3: CASSLGDSREQYF
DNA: TGTGCCAGCAGCTTAGGCGACTCGAGAGAGCAGTACTTC

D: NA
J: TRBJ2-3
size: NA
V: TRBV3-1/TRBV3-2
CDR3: CASSQDSRSTDTQYF
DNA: TGTGCCAGCAGCCAAGATTCCCGGAGCACAGATACGCAGTATTTT

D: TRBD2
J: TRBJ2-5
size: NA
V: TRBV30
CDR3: CAWSAGGETQYF
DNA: TGTGCCTGGAGCGCGGGAGGTGAGACCCAGTACTTC

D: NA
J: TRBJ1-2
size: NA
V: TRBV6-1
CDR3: CASSEVDSPNYGYTF
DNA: TGTGCCAGCAGTGAAGTGGACAGCCCTAACTATGGCTACACCTTC

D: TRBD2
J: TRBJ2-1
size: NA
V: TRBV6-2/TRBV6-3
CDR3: CASSRELAGSLGQFF
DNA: TGTGCCAGCAGCAGAGAACTAGCGGGGTCCCTGGGGCAGTTCTTC

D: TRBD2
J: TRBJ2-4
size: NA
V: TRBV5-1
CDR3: CASTSGGGNIQYF
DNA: TGCGCCAGCACGTCGGGAGGAGGAAACATTCAGTACTTC

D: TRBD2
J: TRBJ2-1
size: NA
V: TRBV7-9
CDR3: CASSPTSGIDEQFF
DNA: TGTGCCAGCAGCCCGACTAGCGGGATCGATGAGCAGTTCTTC

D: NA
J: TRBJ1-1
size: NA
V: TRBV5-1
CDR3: CASSLSGLNTEAFF
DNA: TGCGCCAGCAGCTTGTCAGGCCTGAACACTGAAGCTTTCTTT